This T cell receptor beta chain is drawn from a study of CD8+ T cells in alopecia areata. Looking at the study overall: Tofacitinib administration persisted for 6 to 18 months, succeeded by 6 months off drug.

Isolated RNA was reverse transcribed into cDNA used as the sequencing template. Assay: immunoSEQ multiplex PCR; the TCRdb copy retains only in-frame clones and omits some. The sample yields 60,000 to 70,000 clones, roughly half seen once. The CDR3 runs 11 residues. V lost 7 bases, J lost 6 bases, and 13 bases lay in between. CDR1 and CDR2 from the germline V gene are SQVTM and ANQGSEA. The rearrangement links TRBV29-1 to TRBJ2-7; D may correspond to TRBD1 or TRBD2 (5 bases each). This clonotype originated in a human donor with alopecia areata. This specimen consisted of CD8+ T cells sorted from blood, obtained at week 0. CDR3 protein: CSGRHGAEQYF. CDR3 nucleotide sequence: TGCAGCGGCCGCCACGGGGCCGAGCAGTACTTC.